These 5 T cell receptor beta chains originate from one sample sequenced in a study of blood T cell repertoires in COVID-19. Profiling relied on immunoSEQ multiplex PCR, and the TCRdb table lists in-frame clones only, not all of them. Found here are about 240,000 clones, approximately 85% of them singletons; the top ten hold approximately 13%. The specimen was peripheral blood. These receptors were obtained from an older woman with active or convalescent COVID-19.

The genes are TRBV27 and TRBJ1-1, with 8 positions matching TRBD1. J was trimmed by 5 bases and V by 6 bases; bases with no gene match: 8. There are 14 residues in the CDR3. CDR1 and CDR2 from the germline V gene are MNHEY and SMNVEV (reference sequence). The CDR3 DNA reads TGTGCCAGCAGCCCGTACAGGGGGAGGACTGAAGCTTTCTTT. This encodes CASSPYRGRTEAFF.

The V gene is TRBV19, the J gene TRBJ1-5; 7 positions agree with TRBD1. The CDR3 is 15 amino acids. V shed 4 bases, J shed 5 bases, and the junction held 8 bases outside the gene matches. Germline V lookup: CDR1 LNHDA, CDR2 SQIVND (reference sequence). CDR3 coding DNA: TGTGCCAGTAGTACTCCTAGGCAGGGGGATCAGCCCCAGCATTTT. Protein sequence: CASSTPRQGDQPQHF.

This clone was counted a few times. The chain employs TRBV11-2 and TRBJ2-7; D not resolved. The V and J ends lost 0 bases and 7 bases respectively, with 13 bases between them. The V gene's germline CDR1 is SGHAT and CDR2 FQNNGV. The CDR3 contains 14 residues. This chain's CDR3 is CASSLDLSAREQYF. CDR3 DNA: TGTGCCAGCAGCTTAGATCTGTCGGCTAGAGAGCAGTACTTC.

V gene TRBV5-5 combines with J gene TRBJ1-1; the D is unclear. CDR1 is SGHKS, CDR2 YYEKEE, per germline (reference sequence). This CDR3 region has 12 residues. Trimming removed 5 bases from V and 5 bases from J, with 10 bases in between. CDR3 coding DNA: TGTGCCAGCAGGGAGCCGGGGACTGAAGCTTTCTTT. It encodes CASREPGTEAFF.

This clone was observed a handful of times. The chain combines TRBV30 with TRBJ2-1; 8 nucleotides match TRBD1. After removal of 8 bases from V and 7 bases from J, the junction contained 1 base not matched to a gene. This CDR3 is built from 10 residues. Per germline, CDR1 GTSNPN and CDR2 SVGIG (reference sequence). This chain's CDR3 is CAQGANEQFF. CDR3 in DNA: TGTGCCCAGGGGGCGAATGAGCAGTTCTTC.